This T cell receptor beta chain came from a study of cytomegalovirus exposure and HLA in healthy donors. The study ran its PCR with 60 Vbeta and 13 Jbeta primers. Measured with immunoSEQ multiplex PCR; TCRdb has only the in-frame clones, and not every one. The sample gives 110,000 to 150,000 clones, around four fifths of which show up once; 9.7% is in the top ten. V was pared by 0 bases and J by 7 bases, with 3 bases of the junction left unmatched. This CDR3 region has 14 residues. Germline V gene sequence: CDR1 MNHNY, CDR2 SVGAGI (reference sequence). A word on this clone: Other DNA sequences within the sample encode an identical CDR3.

The sequenced material came from PBMCs. This chain links TRBV6-6 with TRBJ1-2; 9 bases are a match to TRBD1. This receptor was obtained from a woman between 55 and 75 years old in good health and CMV-seropositive. The CDR3 loop is CASSYSTGGGGYTF. CDR3 nucleotide sequence: TGTGCCAGCAGTTACTCGACAGGGGGGGGTGGCTACACCTTC.